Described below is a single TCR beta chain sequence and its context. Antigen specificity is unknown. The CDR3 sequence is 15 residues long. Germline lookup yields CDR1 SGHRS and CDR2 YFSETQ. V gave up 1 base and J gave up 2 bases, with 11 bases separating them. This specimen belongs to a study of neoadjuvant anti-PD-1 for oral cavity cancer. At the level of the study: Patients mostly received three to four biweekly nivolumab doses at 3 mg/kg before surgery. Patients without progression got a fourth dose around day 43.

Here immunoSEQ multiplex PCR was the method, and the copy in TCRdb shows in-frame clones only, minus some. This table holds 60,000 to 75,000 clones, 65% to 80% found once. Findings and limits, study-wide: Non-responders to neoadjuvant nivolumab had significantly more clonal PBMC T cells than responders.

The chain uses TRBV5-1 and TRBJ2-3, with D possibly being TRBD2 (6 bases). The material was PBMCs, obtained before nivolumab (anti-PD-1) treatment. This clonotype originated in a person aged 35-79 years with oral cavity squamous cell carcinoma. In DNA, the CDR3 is TGCGCCAGCAGCTTGTTTGCGGGGTCCACAGATACGCAGTATTTT. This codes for CASSLFAGSTDTQYF.